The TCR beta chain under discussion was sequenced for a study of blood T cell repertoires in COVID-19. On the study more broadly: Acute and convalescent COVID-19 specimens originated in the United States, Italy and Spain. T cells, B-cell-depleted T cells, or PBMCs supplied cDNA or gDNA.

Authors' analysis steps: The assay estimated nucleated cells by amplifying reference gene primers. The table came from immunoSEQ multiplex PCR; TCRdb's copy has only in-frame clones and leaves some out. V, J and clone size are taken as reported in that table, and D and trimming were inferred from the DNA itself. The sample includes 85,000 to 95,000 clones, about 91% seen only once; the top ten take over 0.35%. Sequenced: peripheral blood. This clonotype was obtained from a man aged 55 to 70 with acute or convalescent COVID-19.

The CDR3 bases are TGTGCCAGCAGTGCTGACAGCTATAATTCACCCCTCCACTTT. It translates to CASSADSYNSPLHF. The chain couples TRBV25-1 to TRBJ1-6, with D possibly TRBD1 on 5 matching bases. CDR3 length: 14 amino acids. In germline, CDR1 is MGHDK, CDR2 SYGVNS. Trimming took off 4 bases at V and 3 bases at J, with 7 bases between the two ends.